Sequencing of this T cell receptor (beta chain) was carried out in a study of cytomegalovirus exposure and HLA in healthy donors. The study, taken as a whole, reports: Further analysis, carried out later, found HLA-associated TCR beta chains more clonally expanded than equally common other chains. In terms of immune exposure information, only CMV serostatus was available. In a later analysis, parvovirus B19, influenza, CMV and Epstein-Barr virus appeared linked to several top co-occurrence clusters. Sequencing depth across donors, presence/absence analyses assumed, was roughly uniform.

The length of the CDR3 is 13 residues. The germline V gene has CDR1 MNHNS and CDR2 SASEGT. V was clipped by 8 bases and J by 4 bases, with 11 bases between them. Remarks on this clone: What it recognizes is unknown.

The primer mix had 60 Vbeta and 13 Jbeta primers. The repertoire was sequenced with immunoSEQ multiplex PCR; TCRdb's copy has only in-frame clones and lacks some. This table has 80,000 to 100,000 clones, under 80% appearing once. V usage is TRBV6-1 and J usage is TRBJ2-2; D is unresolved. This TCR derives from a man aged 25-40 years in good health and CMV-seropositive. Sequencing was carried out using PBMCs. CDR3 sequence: CASSTSGTGELFF. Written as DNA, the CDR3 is TGTGCCAGCTCCACCTCGGGCACCGGGGAGCTGTTTTTT.